The sample holds many counts of the clone carrying this TCR beta chain. The antigen is undetermined. Amplification of TCR beta CDR3 regions used RNA as the template. The HTBI primer set drove a first-round RT-PCR of the TCR CDR3. TCRdb re-called the multiplex PCR reads with MiXCR, one entry per CDR3 protein. This table has approximately 360,000 distinct CDR3 sequences, around 16% appearing once. The V gene lost 8 bases and the J gene lost 0 bases, with 11 bases spanning the gap. This CDR3 region has 14 residues. The germline gives CDR1 MNHEY, CDR2 SVGEGT. The sample comes from a study of T cells in Graves' hyperthyroidism and ophthalmopathy. Regarding the study as a whole: Most thyroid clonotypes that were expanded above 0.001 also turned up in blood. Ophthalmopathy and stable hyperthyroidism were told apart by a 13 V-J model.

Every diagnosis used clinical symptoms, serum thyroxine and TRAb, thyroid ultrasound and orbital computed tomography. Blood was sampled at initial diagnosis of hyperthyroidism, prior to onset of any ophthalmopathy symptoms. The sequencing input was blood. The rearrangement links TRBV6-2 or TRBV6-3 to TRBJ2-1; a possible D gene is TRBD2 (6 bases). The TCR was taken from a woman aged 18-29 years with Graves' hyperthyroidism that later progressed to Graves' ophthalmopathy. CDR3 DNA: TGTGCCAGCTCGGGGGTAAACTCCTACAATGAGCAGTTCTTC. This encodes CASSGVNSYNEQFF.